Listed below are T cell receptor beta chains from one sample, sequenced in a study of blood T cells in healthy people across ages. In TCRdb, the 5' RACE reads were re-called with MiXCR into one record per CDR3 protein. The sample has fewer than 1,000,000 distinct CDR3 sequences, 40% to 50% seen once; the top ten hold roughly a fifth. Sequenced: blood. Receptor source: a man between 60 and 70 years old in good health. Both conserved end residues are part of each CDR3. Each record gives: CDR3 length, V gene, D gene, clone size, J gene, CDR3 DNA, CDR3 protein. The D gene is left open where the match is weak. Size tells how often a clone was seen (once, few, many) or the class of an expanded clone, and some rows leave it out.

13	TRBV6-1	NA	NA	TRBJ2-5	TGTGCCAGCAGTGCCGAATCGGACAGTCCTCCGTACTTC	CASSAESDSPPYF
12	TRBV6-2/TRBV6-3	NA	few	TRBJ1-1	TGTGCCAGCAGTTTAATCGACACTGAAGCTTTCTTT	CASSLIDTEAFF
17	TRBV6-2/TRBV6-3	TRBD2	NA	TRBJ2-5	TGTGCCAGCAGTTACCCAGGACTAGCGGGGGCCAACAATGAGCAGTACTTC	CASSYPGLAGANNEQYF
12	TRBV29-1	TRBD2	NA	TRBJ2-7	TGCAGCGGTGGTTCTAGCGGCTACGAGCAGTACTTC	CSGGSSGYEQYF
15	TRBV7-3	NA	NA	TRBJ2-5	TGTGCCAACAGCTCGCACGGTCAGGGAGGAGAGACCCAGTACTTC	CANSSHGQGGETQYF
14	TRBV28	TRBD1	NA	TRBJ1-2	TGTGCCAGCGGGATACAGGGGGCGATAGGCGGCTACACCTTC	CASGIQGAIGGYTF
16	TRBV2	NA	few	TRBJ2-5	TGTGCCAGCAGTGAAGGTGGAGGGCCCAGCCAAGAGACCCAGTACTTC	CASSEGGGPSQETQYF
13	TRBV19	NA	NA	TRBJ2-7	TGTGCCAGTAGGATCGGACCCGACTACGAGCAGTACTTC	CASRIGPDYEQYF
15	TRBV6-6	TRBD1	NA	TRBJ2-7	TGTGCCAGCAGCTCAACCGGGACAGGGATATACGAGCAGTACTTC	CASSSTGTGIYEQYF
13	TRBV7-2	TRBD1	few	TRBJ2-1	TGTGCCAGCAGCTTAGAGGGACAGCGCTCCGGGTTCTTC	CASSLEGQRSGFF
14	TRBV20-1	TRBD1	NA	TRBJ2-5	TGCAGTGCTACTGAGGGGGCGCTGGGGGAGACCCAGTACTTC	CSATEGALGETQYF
11	TRBV6-6	NA	NA	TRBJ2-3	TGTGCCAGCACCTGGAGAGATACGCAGTATTTT	CASTWRDTQYF
15	TRBV2	NA	NA	TRBJ2-2	TGTGCCAGCAGTGAGGGTCCCGCGAACACCGGGGAGCTGTTTTTT	CASSEGPANTGELFF
13	TRBV6-5	NA	NA	TRBJ2-7	TGTGCCAGCAGTGACTCGGGACCGAACGAGCAGTACTTC	CASSDSGPNEQYF
14	TRBV6-1	NA	NA	TRBJ2-3	TGTGCCAGCAGTGAAGGGCTGATGCGAGATACGCAGTATTTT	CASSEGLMRDTQYF
15	TRBV6-1	NA	NA	TRBJ2-1	TGTGCCAGCAGTGAAGCAAACGGACGGAACAATGAGCAGTTCTTC	CASSEANGRNNEQFF
15	TRBV5-1	TRBD1	NA	TRBJ1-6	TGCGCCAGCAGCTCGGGACAGTTCTCGAGTTCACCCCTCCACTTT	CASSSGQFSSSPLHF
16	TRBV7-8	NA	NA	TRBJ2-1	TGTGCCAGCAGCTTACGGCATGGGGGGATTTACAATGAGCAGTTCTTC	CASSLRHGGIYNEQFF
16	TRBV7-2	TRBD1	few	TRBJ1-6	TGTGCCAGCAGCTTAAGGGACAGGGTGGGGAATTCACCCCTCCACTTT	CASSLRDRVGNSPLHF
14	TRBV20-1	TRBD2	NA	TRBJ2-7	TGCAGTGCTAGCGGGGGGGCCTTGACCTGCGAGCAGTACTTC	CSASGGALTCEQYF
16	TRBV14	NA	NA	TRBJ1-1	TGTGCCAGCAGCCAAAGACGCAGGGAGGGAGACACTGAAGCTTTCTTT	CASSQRRREGDTEAFF
15	TRBV7-2	NA	NA	TRBJ2-5	TGTGCCAGCAGCTTATTGCCGGGGTACCAAGAGACCCAGTACTTC	CASSLLPGYQETQYF
18	TRBV4-3	NA	NA	TRBJ2-6	TGCGCCAGCAGCCAAGATGGAACAGGGAACTCTGGGGCCAACGTCCTGACTTTC	CASSQDGTGNSGANVLTF
14	TRBV25-1	TRBD1	few	TRBJ2-5	TGTGCCAGCAGAGAGGGACAGCGGCAAGAGACCCAGTACTTC	CASREGQRQETQYF
13	TRBV7-9	TRBD1	NA	TRBJ2-5	TGTGCCAGCAGCATGACAGGGCAAGAGACCCAGTACTTC	CASSMTGQETQYF
17	TRBV9	NA	NA	TRBJ1-3	TGTGCCAGCAGCGACCGACAGTCCGGGAGCTCTGGAAACACCATATATTTT	CASSDRQSGSSGNTIYF
16	TRBV4-3	NA	NA	TRBJ1-2	TGCGCCAGCAGCCAAGATCAGGGCGCCAACTTGTATGGCTACACCTTC	CASSQDQGANLYGYTF
19	TRBV4-1	TRBD2	NA	TRBJ2-5	TGCGCCAGCAGCCAAGATTCTGCCCCGGGACTAGCGGGGGGAGAGACCCAGTACTTC	CASSQDSAPGLAGGETQYF
15	TRBV9	NA	few	TRBJ2-1	TGTGCCAGCAGCGAGGGGAGGTCCACCTACAATGAGCAGTTCTTC	CASSEGRSTYNEQFF
11	TRBV20-1	NA	NA	TRBJ1-2	TGCAGTCATCGTGGATCCTATGGCTACACCTTC	CSHRGSYGYTF
15	TRBV6-2/TRBV6-3	NA	few	TRBJ1-1	TGTGCCAGCAGGACCCGACAGAATTCCAACACTGAAGCTTTCTTT	CASRTRQNSNTEAFF
12	TRBV29-1	NA	NA	TRBJ2-4	TGCAGCGTCCGGACACTTTCCCACATTCAGTACTTC	CSVRTLSHIQYF
14	TRBV2	NA	few	TRBJ2-5	TGTGCCAGCAGTGAAGCTCTGGGGCAAGAGACCCAGTACTTC	CASSEALGQETQYF
16	TRBV6-5	NA	few	TRBJ2-5	TGTGCCAGCAGTTACTCGTGGGCTAGCGTCCAAGAGACCCAGTACTTC	CASSYSWASVQETQYF
15	TRBV7-2	TRBD2	few	TRBJ2-2	TGTGCCAGCACCTCACTAGCGACGAACACCGGGGAGCTGTTTTTT	CASTSLATNTGELFF
14	TRBV11-2	NA	NA	TRBJ2-3	TGTGCCAGCGGCTTAGAGCGGCTAGCAGATACGCAGTATTTT	CASGLERLADTQYF
15	TRBV2	NA	NA	TRBJ2-7	TGTGCCAGCAGTGATTATACCGGAGGAATTACGAGCGAGTACTTC	CASSDYTGGITSEYF
13	TRBV29-1	TRBD2	many	TRBJ2-1	TGCAGCGTTGGTCGGGGGGGGTCCAATGAGCAGTTCTTC	CSVGRGGSNEQFF
15	TRBV29-1	NA	NA	TRBJ2-2	TGCAGCGTTGAATGGTGGGGTCTCCCCGGCGGGGAGCTGTTTTTT	CSVEWWGLPGGELFF
15	TRBV7-2	TRBD1	NA	TRBJ2-7	TGTGCCAGCAGCTTTGGACAGGGTCCAGCCCACGAGCAGTACTTC	CASSFGQGPAHEQYF
14	TRBV7-2	NA	NA	TRBJ2-3	TGTGCCAGCAGCTTAGTCGGGGTCCGGGATACGCAGTATTTT	CASSLVGVRDTQYF
16	TRBV12-3/TRBV12-4	TRBD2	few	TRBJ2-5	TGTGCCAGCAGTCCAGGGACTAGGCTTTCGATAGGCACCCAGTACTTC	CASSPGTRLSIGTQYF
15	TRBV12-3/TRBV12-4	TRBD1	many	TRBJ2-7	TGTGCCAGCAGTTTGGTGGGACAGGGGAGGAACGAGCAGTACTTC	CASSLVGQGRNEQYF
14	TRBV6-2/TRBV6-3	TRBD1	once	TRBJ1-1	TGTGCCAGCAGCATCACAGGGGGCCCTACTGAAGCTTTCTTT	CASSITGGPTEAFF
15	TRBV7-9	NA	NA	TRBJ1-4	TGTGCCAGCAGCCCCCGACAAGGGGGAGATGAAAAACTGTTTTTT	CASSPRQGGDEKLFF
12	TRBV10-3	NA	few	TRBJ2-5	TGTGCCATCAGGGGGGGCCAAGAGACCCAGTACTTC	CAIRGGQETQYF
14	TRBV12-5	NA	few	TRBJ1-2	TGTGCTAGTGGTACTCCCGGGACAATCGATGGCTACACCTTC	CASGTPGTIDGYTF
17	TRBV5-6	TRBD1	NA	TRBJ2-5	TGTGCCAGCAGCTTGCCCCCGACAGGGGGATTCGGAGAGACCCAGTACTTC	CASSLPPTGGFGETQYF
14	TRBV20-1	TRBD2	NA	TRBJ2-1	TGCAGTGCTAGAGAGGGGACTACAGACAATGAGCAGTTCTTC	CSAREGTTDNEQFF
15	TRBV6-2/TRBV6-3	TRBD2	NA	TRBJ2-1	TGTGCCAGCAGTTCGACTAGCGGGGGGGCAAATGAGCAGTTCTTC	CASSSTSGGANEQFF
15	TRBV18	NA	many	TRBJ2-5	TGTGCCAGCTCACCAGAACCCGGGGGAGGAGAGACCCAGTACTTC	CASSPEPGGGETQYF
11	TRBV7-2	NA	NA	TRBJ1-2	TGTGCCAGCACCTTGGACCACCGCTACACCTTC	CASTLDHRYTF
15	TRBV4-1	TRBD2	NA	TRBJ2-5	TGCGCCAGCAGCCAAGATAGGGACTATCGCGAGACCCAGTACTTC	CASSQDRDYRETQYF
14	TRBV20-1	NA	NA	TRBJ2-1	TGCAGTGCTACAACCGGGAGCTCCTACAATGAGCAGTTCTTC	CSATTGSSYNEQFF
15	TRBV9	TRBD2	NA	TRBJ2-7	TGTGCCAGCAGCCCCCGGTCTAGCGGGTACTACGAGCAGTACTTC	CASSPRSSGYYEQYF
14	TRBV14	NA	NA	TRBJ2-5	TGTGCCAGCAGCCAAGAAACGTACCAAGAGACCCAGTACTTC	CASSQETYQETQYF
15	TRBV12-3/TRBV12-4	NA	NA	TRBJ1-2	TGTGCCAGCAGCCCGTCGTTGGGGGGCCACTATGGCTACACCTTC	CASSPSLGGHYGYTF
15	TRBV20-1	TRBD1	NA	TRBJ2-6	TGCAGTGCTGAACAGGGGGCTGGAGGGGCCAACGTCCTGACTTTC	CSAEQGAGGANVLTF
13	TRBV20-1	NA	NA	TRBJ2-7	TGCAGTGCTAGTGTCCCAGGGTTCTACGAGCAGTACTTC	CSASVPGFYEQYF
14	TRBV7-2	NA	NA	TRBJ1-1	TGTGCCAGCAGCGGGGCGCAGGTAAACACTGAAGCTTTCTTT	CASSGAQVNTEAFF